The clone carrying this T cell receptor beta chain was found once. This sample is drawn from a study of CD8 T cells in Susac syndrome. Between the trimmed V and J ends, which lost 2 bases and 2 bases, there was a span of 13 bases. The CDR3 totals 15 residues. RNA was extracted with the RNeasy kit, and a quantity of about 0.5 to 1 ug was reverse transcribed using random hexamers. TCRdb reprocessed the immunoSEQ multiplex PCR reads with MiXCR, giving one entry per CDR3 protein. The sample lists 170,000 or so distinct CDR3 sequences; approximately 95% were seen once. CD8+ and CD4+ T cells from blood underwent TCR beta sequencing, which was carried out in a high-throughput format.

Input material: CD8+ T cells from PBMCs. V is TRBV12-3 or TRBV12-4 and J is TRBJ2-7; either TRBD1 or TRBD2 may supply D (5 bases each). The TCR was taken from a human donor with multiple sclerosis. The CDR3, as DNA: TGTGCCAGCAGTTTATCCCCTTGGGGGACCTACGAGCAGTACTTC. It translates to CASSLSPWGTYEQYF.